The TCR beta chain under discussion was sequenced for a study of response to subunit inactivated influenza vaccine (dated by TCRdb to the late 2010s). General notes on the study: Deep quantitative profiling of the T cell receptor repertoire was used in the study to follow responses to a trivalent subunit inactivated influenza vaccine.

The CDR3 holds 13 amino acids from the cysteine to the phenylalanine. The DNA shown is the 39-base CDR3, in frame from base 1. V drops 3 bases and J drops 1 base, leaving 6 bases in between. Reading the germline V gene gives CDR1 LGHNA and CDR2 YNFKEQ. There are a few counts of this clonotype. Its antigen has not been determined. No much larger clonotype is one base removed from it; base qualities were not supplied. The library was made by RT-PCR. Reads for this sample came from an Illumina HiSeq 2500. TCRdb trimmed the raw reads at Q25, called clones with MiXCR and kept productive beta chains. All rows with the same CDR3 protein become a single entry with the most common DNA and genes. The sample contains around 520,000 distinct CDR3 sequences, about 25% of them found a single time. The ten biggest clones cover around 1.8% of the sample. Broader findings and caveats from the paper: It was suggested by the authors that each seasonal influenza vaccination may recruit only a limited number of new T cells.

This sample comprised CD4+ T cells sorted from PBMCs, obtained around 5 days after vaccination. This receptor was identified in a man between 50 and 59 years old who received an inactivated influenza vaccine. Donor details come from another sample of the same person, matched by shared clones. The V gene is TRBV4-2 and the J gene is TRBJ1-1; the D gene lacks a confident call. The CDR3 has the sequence CASSHARNTEAFF. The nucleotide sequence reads TGTGCCAGCAGCCATGCAAGGAACACTGAAGCTTTCTTT.